This T cell receptor (beta chain) was identified during a study of blood T cell repertoires in COVID-19 (dated by TCRdb to about 2020). Regarding the research as a whole: Samples covering the acute and convalescent phases of COVID-19 were provided by collaborators in the United States, Italy and Spain. The prospective study material was composed of cDNA or gDNA derived from T cells, B-cell-depleted T cells, or PBMCs. Subjects who had been exposed to COVID-19, were actively infected with it, or had recovered from it provided the deeply sampled blood TCRbeta repertoires that made up the dataset. The repertoires were made available in a free public database intended to serve as a resource for research on the immune response to SARS-CoV-2. Samples came from the ongoing ImmuneRACE study (first 160 participants) plus 1,254 subjects from 6 global collaborators. A de-identified subject ID, COVID-19 status, age in years and sex were almost always included in the sample metadata. Where HLA class I and class II types were available, the types were taken from metadata supplied by the sample provider, not from assay-based typing.

Comment on this clone: No cognate antigen has been identified for it. It has no much larger one-base neighbor in the sample; base qualities were not kept.

The full study reports these points: Clinical and demographic metadata were provided uncurated, with the amount varying by source and participant.

TCRbeta CDR3 regions were amplified from genomic DNA using the immunoSEQ Assay, a bias-controlled multiplex PCR. The paper's processing steps were these. The number of nucleated cells in each sample was estimated from the amplification of reference gene primers within the assay. Sequence reads were collapsed and filtered to measure the absolute abundance of every unique TCRbeta CDR3 rearrangement. Productive Simpson clonality was computed per sample as the square root of Simpson's diversity index over productive rearrangements. In its TCRdb copy, this immuneACCESS table keeps in-frame sequences only and misses some clones. Where compared with another copy, unresolved V genes explain less than half of these, and the others have no known cause. The DNA was the basis for D and trimming; V, J and clone size are from that table. Recorded for this sample are more than 25,000 clones; approximately 88% of them occurred a single time. The top ten hold roughly 3.5% of the sample.

The V end gives up 2 bases and the J end 6 bases, leaving 4 bases in the junction not matched to a gene. Inclusive of the bounding cysteine and phenylalanine, the CDR3 is 13 residues long. Only CDR3 DNA is held: 39 bases, read in frame from base 1. Sequences LGHDT (CDR1) and YNNKEL (CDR2) are obtained from the germline V gene (reference sequence). Whole blood was collected in K2EDTA tubes by collaborating institutions according to the institutions' own protocols. For TCRbeta analysis, collaborators shipped samples as frozen whole blood, isolated PBMCs, or DNA extracted from either of those sample types.

The specimen sequenced was peripheral blood. This TCR was sampled from a human donor in a cohort sampled during active COVID-19. The rearranged chain carries TRBV3-1 (or the pseudogene TRBV3-2) and TRBJ2-7; the junction holds 7 bases that match TRBD1. Here the CDR3 is given as CASSQKGAGEQYF. The nucleotide sequence reads TGTGCCAGCAGCCAAAAGGGGGCCGGCGAGCAGTACTTC.